The 3 T cell receptor beta chains below all came from one sample that was sequenced in a study of kidney transplant recipient with SARS-CoV-2 infection. One entry per CDR3 protein results from TCRdb running MiXCR on the reads. The table records approximately 250,000 distinct CDR3 sequences, around 30% of them present only once. Sequenced material: a blood sample, taken at baseline and on roughly day 110 from a kidney transplant recipient. The receptor source for this set is a male patient between 25 and 39 years old who had COVID-19 and was a kidney transplant recipient. The T cells may come from the graft donor.

This clonotype was picked up many times. V usage is TRBV12-5 and J usage is TRBJ1-2, with TRBD1 as a possible D gene (5 bases). Germline CDR1 and CDR2: LGHNT and FRNRAP. The V end was cut by 5 bases, the J end by 4 bases, with 23 bases between. This CDR3 spans 17 amino acids. CDR3 DNA sequence: TGTGCTAGTGGTCATCTGGTTTTGCAGGGAAAGACCTATGGCTACACCTTC. Translating it yields CASGHLVLQGKTYGYTF.

The rearrangement links TRBV20-1 to TRBJ2-3; 10 nucleotides align to TRBD2. The CDR3 sequence is 15 residues long. Germline V gene data show CDR1 as DFQATT and CDR2 as SNEGSKA (reference sequence). Trimming cost V 4 bases and J 2 bases; bases outside gene matches: 6. The CDR3 DNA reads as TGCAGTGCTATAATGCTAGCGGGAGTCACAGATACGCAGTATTTT. It codes for CSAIMLAGVTDTQYF.

Notes on this clonotype: This could be a read error, since a much larger clone is one nucleotide away. This rearrangement joins TRBV7-9 to TRBJ2-2; D call uncertain. The CDR3 extends over 14 amino acids. Germline V CDR1 and CDR2: SEHNR, FQNEAQ (reference sequence). The CDR3 spells CTSSLDLNTGELFF. The CDR3 region has the DNA TGTACCAGCAGCTTAGATCTGAACACCGGGGAGCTGTTTTTT. Drawing the rest from reference TRBV7-9 and TRBJ2-2, the complete variable domain is DTGVSQNPRHKITKRGQNVTFRCDPISEHNRLYWYRQTLGQGPEFLTYFQNEAQLEKSRLLSDRFSAERPKGSFSTLEIQRTEQGDSAMYLCTSSLDLNTGELFFGEGSRLTVL.